The 11 T cell receptor beta chains below come from one sample, sequenced in a study of shared clonotypes between healthy human individuals. The table came from immunoSEQ multiplex PCR; TCRdb's copy has only in-frame clones and leaves some out. This table holds roughly 1.5 million clones, about 98% found once. Input material: naive CD4+ T cells sorted from blood. Indicated subset: CD45RA+ positively selected. All receptors derive from a young man in good health.

This clone was observed a single time. The gene calls are TRBV28 and TRBJ1-2; TRBD1 matches 8 bases. Trimming cost V 1 base and J 5 bases; bases outside gene matches: 9. CDR1 and CDR2 from the germline V gene are MDHEN and SYDVKM. CDR3 length: 16 residues. The DNA of the CDR3 is TGTGCCAGCAGTTTATCTTTATTTAGACAGGGGTATGGCTACACCTTC. Protein product: CASSLSLFRQGYGYTF.

This chain uses TRBV7-9 with TRBJ2-4; the D is unclear. Between the trimmed V and J ends, which lost 2 bases and 0 bases, there was a span of 8 bases. The CDR3 contains 15 residues. The V gene's germline CDR1 is SEHNR and CDR2 FQNEAQ (reference sequence). This chain's CDR3 is CASSLLTVAKNIQYF. In DNA form, the CDR3 reads TGTGCCAGCAGCTTACTGACCGTAGCCAAAAACATTCAGTACTTC. Full variable domain (rest looked up from reference TRBV7-9 and TRBJ2-4): DTGVSQNPRHKITKRGQNVTFRCDPISEHNRLYWYRQTLGQGPEFLTYFQNEAQLEKSRLLSDRFSAERPKGSFSTLEIQRTEQGDSAMYLCASSLLTVAKNIQYFGAGTRLSVL.

The chain employs TRBV9 and TRBJ2-3; 7 nucleotides line up with TRBD2. Germline V CDR1 and CDR2: SGDLS, YYNGEE. Trimming removed 4 bases from V and 7 bases from J; junction bases left unmatched: 12. The CDR3 spans 15 residues. CDR3 protein: CASSLEAGEGYTQYF. CDR3 nucleotides: TGTGCCAGCAGCTTAGAGGCGGGAGAGGGTTATACGCAGTATTTT.

This chain links TRBV7-8 with TRBJ2-2; 7 bases fit TRBD2. The trim removed 1 base at V and 6 bases at J, leaving 11 bases unmatched. The CDR3 sequence is 17 residues long. Germline CDR1 SGHVS, CDR2 FQNEAQ. CDR3 protein: CASSLDRLAGVPGELFF. The CDR3 DNA follows: TGTGCCAGCAGCTTAGATCGCTTGGCGGGGGTTCCCGGGGAGCTGTTTTTT.

This chain connects TRBV19 to TRBJ1-2; 8 nucleotides match TRBD1. The CDR3 runs to 15 residues. With 7 bases clipped from V and 4 bases from J, the junction kept 11 bases outside the gene matches. Germline lookup yields CDR1 LNHDA and CDR2 SQIVND (reference sequence). The CDR3 loop is CASTPDRGDIYGYTF. CDR3 DNA sequence: TGTGCCAGTACCCCAGACAGGGGCGACATCTATGGCTACACCTTC.

The chain recombines TRBV18 with TRBJ2-1; maybe TRBD1 (5 bases). Per germline, CDR1 KGHSH and CDR2 LQKENI. V was cut by 8 bases and J by 6 bases, with 11 bases left in between. The CDR3 sequence is 12 residues long. For the CDR3, the DNA is TGTGCCAGCACATGGGGCCGCAATGAGCAGTTCTTC. Its protein product is CASTWGRNEQFF.

As for this clone: This sample includes further DNA sequences coding for the same CDR3. DNA of the CDR3: TGTGCCAGCAGCTTAGGGCAGGACTATGGCTACACCTTC. Encoded protein: CASSLGQDYGYTF. The chain recombines TRBV7-3 with TRBJ1-2; D not resolved. This CDR3 spans 13 amino acids. Looked up from germline, CDR1 is SGHTA and CDR2 is FQGTGA. Trimming cost V 2 bases and J 3 bases, with 7 bases left between them. Complete variable domain (other parts from reference TRBV7-3 and TRBJ1-2): GAGVSQTPSNKVTEKGKYVELRCDPISGHTALYWYRQSLGQGPEFLIYFQGTGAADDSGLPNDRFFAVRPEGSVSTLKIQRTERGDSAVYLCASSLGQDYGYTFGSGTRLTVV.

This chain links TRBV15 with TRBJ2-1; D might be TRBD1 (6 bases). CDR3 length equals 13 residues. Germline assignment: CDR1 LNHNV and CDR2 YYDKDF (reference sequence). V lost 5 bases, J lost 5 bases, and 10 bases lay in between. The CDR3 region has the DNA TGTGCCACCAGCTCTTACAGGGACAATGAGCAGTTCTTC. Translating gives CATSSYRDNEQFF.

This clone has only one observation. The V gene is TRBV6-5, the J gene TRBJ1-3; TRBD1 matches at 7 bases. The CDR3 is 14 residues long. In germline, CDR1 is MNHEY, CDR2 SVGAGI. V dropped 5 bases and J dropped 3; count of bases not matched to a gene: 4. The CDR3 loop is CASSPGTVGNTIYF. Here the CDR3 DNA reads TGTGCCAGCAGTCCCGGGACAGTTGGAAACACCATATATTTT.

The CDR3 loop is CASWTSGGTYEQYF. In DNA, the CDR3 is TGTGCCAGCTGGACTAGCGGGGGCACCTACGAGCAGTACTTC. This sequence joins TRBV28 and TRBJ2-7; 13 nucleotides agree with TRBD2. The germline V gene encodes CDR1 MDHEN and CDR2 SYDVKM. Trimming removed 8 bases from V and 2 bases from J; junction bases left unmatched: 3. This CDR3 spans 14 amino acids.

CDR3 bases: TGTGCCAGCAGACCTCCAGCTAGCACAGATACGCAGTATTTT. It is translated as CASRPPASTDTQYF. The chain uses TRBV28 and TRBJ2-3, with unresolved D. The germline CDR1 and CDR2 sequences are MDHEN and SYDVKM. This CDR3 has 14 residues. Deletions cut 6 bases from V and 0 bases from J, with 10 bases between.